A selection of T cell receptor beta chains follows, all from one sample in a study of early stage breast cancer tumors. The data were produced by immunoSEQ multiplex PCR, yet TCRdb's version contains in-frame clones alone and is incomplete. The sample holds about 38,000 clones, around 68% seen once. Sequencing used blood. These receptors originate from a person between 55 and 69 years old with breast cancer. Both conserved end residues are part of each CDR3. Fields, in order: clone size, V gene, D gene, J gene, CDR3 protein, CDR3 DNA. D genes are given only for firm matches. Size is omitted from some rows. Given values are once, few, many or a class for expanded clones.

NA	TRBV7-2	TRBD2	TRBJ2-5	CASSRRGLAGRETQYF	TGTGCCAGCAGCCGAAGAGGACTAGCGGGAAGAGAGACCCAGTACTTC
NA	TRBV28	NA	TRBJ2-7	CASSLGGGTDYYEQYF	TGTGCCAGCAGTTTAGGGGGCGGGACAGACTACTACGAGCAGTACTTC
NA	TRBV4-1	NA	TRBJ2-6	CASSQEKIPGSGANVLTF	TGCGCCAGCAGCCAAGAGAAGATCCCGGGATCTGGGGCCAACGTCCTGACTTTC
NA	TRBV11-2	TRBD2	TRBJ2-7	CASSLGPGGTYEQYF	TGTGCCAGCAGCTTAGGCCCGGGGGGAACCTACGAGCAGTACTTC
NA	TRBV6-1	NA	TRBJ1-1	CASRRKVDTEAFF	TGTGCCAGCAGGCGAAAGGTCGACACTGAAGCTTTCTTT
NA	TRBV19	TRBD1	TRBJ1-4	CASSDGTGWTNEKLFF	TGTGCCAGTAGTGACGGGACAGGCTGGACTAATGAAAAACTGTTTTTT
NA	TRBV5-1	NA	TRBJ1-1	CASTEGGRMRYTEAFF	TGCGCCAGCACCGAAGGAGGGAGAATGAGGTACACTGAAGCTTTCTTT
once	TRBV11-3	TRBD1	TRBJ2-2	CASSPGQGANTGELFF	TGTGCCAGCAGCCCAGGACAGGGGGCGAACACCGGGGAGCTGTTTTTT
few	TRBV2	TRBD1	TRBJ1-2	CASSVGDRRNYGYTF	TGTGCCAGCAGTGTGGGGGACAGGAGAAACTATGGCTACACCTTC
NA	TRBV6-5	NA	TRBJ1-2	CASSYSFVGGYTF	TGTGCCAGCAGTTACTCGTTTGTAGGTGGCTACACCTTC
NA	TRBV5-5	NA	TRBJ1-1	CASSTIVGNTEAFF	TGTGCCAGCAGCACAATAGTTGGGAACACTGAAGCTTTCTTT
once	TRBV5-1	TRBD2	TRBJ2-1	CASSSRPSGGYNEQFF	TGCGCCAGCAGTTCCCGTCCTAGCGGGGGGTACAATGAGCAGTTCTTC
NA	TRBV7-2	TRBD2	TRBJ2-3	CASSSTSGSPRTQYF	TGTGCCAGCAGCTCGACTAGCGGGAGCCCACGCACGCAGTATTTT
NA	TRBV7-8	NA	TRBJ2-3	CASSFGPWADTQYF	TGTGCCAGCAGCTTTGGGCCCTGGGCAGATACGCAGTATTTT
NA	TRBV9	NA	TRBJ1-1	CASSVDLNTEAFF	TGTGCCAGCAGCGTGGACTTGAACACTGAAGCTTTCTTT
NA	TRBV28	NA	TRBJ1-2	CAGWERSYGYTF	TGTGCCGGATGGGAAAGGAGCTATGGCTACACCTTC